This TCR beta chain stems from a study of CD8+ T cells in alopecia areata. About the study: Affected scalp percentage set treated patients' severity scores.

RNA was isolated and reverse transcribed to cDNA, the sequencing template. Clones were sequenced by immunoSEQ multiplex PCR, and TCRdb holds only the in-frame ones, with some missing. The sample shows some 170,000 clones, roughly 63% of them seen only once. Stated treatment: oral pan-JAK inhibitor, 5-10 mg twice daily. This clone was seen a handful of times. J gave up 2 bases and V 5 bases, and 3 bases lay outside the gene matches. The CDR3 contains 14 residues. Looked up from germline, CDR1 is SQVTM and CDR2 is ANQGSEA. This chain links TRBV29-1 with TRBJ2-3; TRBD1 matches at 11 bases. Sequences were derived from CD4+ T cells sorted from blood, sampled around week 55, from a patient treated with tofacitinib. This clonotype was sampled from a human donor with alopecia areata. The CDR3 loop is CSVFGQGATDTQYF. The DNA of the CDR3 is TGCAGCGTTTTTGGACAGGGGGCCACAGATACGCAGTATTTT.